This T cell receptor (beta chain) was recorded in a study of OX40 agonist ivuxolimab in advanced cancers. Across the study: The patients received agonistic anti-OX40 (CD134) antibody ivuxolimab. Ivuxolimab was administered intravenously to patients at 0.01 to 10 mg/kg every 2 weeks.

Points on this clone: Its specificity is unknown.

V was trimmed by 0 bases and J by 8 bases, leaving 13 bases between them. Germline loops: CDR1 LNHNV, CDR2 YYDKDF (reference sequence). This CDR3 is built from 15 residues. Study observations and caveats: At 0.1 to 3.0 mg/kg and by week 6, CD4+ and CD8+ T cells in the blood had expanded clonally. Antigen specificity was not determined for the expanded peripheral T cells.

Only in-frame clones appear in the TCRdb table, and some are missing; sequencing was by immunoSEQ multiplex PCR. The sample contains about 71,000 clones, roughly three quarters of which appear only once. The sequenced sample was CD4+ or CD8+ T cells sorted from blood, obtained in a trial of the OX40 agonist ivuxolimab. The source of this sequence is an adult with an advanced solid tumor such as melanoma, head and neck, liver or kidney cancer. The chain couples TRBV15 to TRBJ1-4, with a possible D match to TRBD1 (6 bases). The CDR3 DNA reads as TGTGCCACCAGCAGAGATGATATGGACAGAGAAAAACTGTTTTTT. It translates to CATSRDDMDREKLFF.